The rows below give T cell receptor beta chains drawn from one sample of a study of blood T cell repertoires in COVID-19. The table came from immunoSEQ multiplex PCR; TCRdb's copy has only in-frame clones and leaves some out. This table has a few hundred thousand clones, approximately 80% appearing once. Sequencing was done on a sample of peripheral blood. The receptors derive from a woman of 80 years or more with acute or convalescent COVID-19. Each CDR3 is given with its conserved first and last residue. The D gene is left open where the match is weak. Clone size is stated in some rows and not others, as once, few, many or a class when expanded.

j_call d_call clone_size v_call cdr3_nt cdr3_aa
TRBJ2-2 TRBD1 - TRBV7-2 TGTGCCAGCAGCTTAGAGGCAGGGGGTACCACCGGGGAGCTGTTTTTT CASSLEAGGTTGELFF
TRBJ1-1 - once TRBV10-3 TGTGCCATCAGTGACGGCACGAGGACTGAAGCTTTCTTT CAISDGTRTEAFF
TRBJ1-3 - - TRBV9 TGTGCCAGCAGCGTCGCAGGGGAGGGAAACACCATATATTTT CASSVAGEGNTIYF
TRBJ2-3 TRBD2 - TRBV11-3 TGTGCCAGCAGCTCTGGGGCTAGCGGGAGGGCCTCTACAGATACGCAGTATTTT CASSSGASGRASTDTQYF
TRBJ2-7 TRBD1 once TRBV7-3 TGTGCCAGCAGCGTCCTATTAGAACAGGGGGGCGACGAGCAGTACTTC CASSVLLEQGGDEQYF
TRBJ2-3 TRBD2 - TRBV10-3 TGTGCCATCAGGCGAGGGAGGGACACAGATACGCAGTATTTT CAIRRGRDTDTQYF
TRBJ1-4 TRBD1 - TRBV2 TGTGCCACTGAGGACAGGGGGAGCGAACTGTTTTTT CATEDRGSELFF
TRBJ2-1 - - TRBV7-2 TGTGCCAGCAGCTTAGCAGGGAGCGCCAACTACAATGAGCAGTTCTTC CASSLAGSANYNEQFF
TRBJ1-6 TRBD1 few TRBV18 TGTGCCAGCTCACTCTCGACAGGGAAGGTTTCACCCCTCCACTTT CASSLSTGKVSPLHF
TRBJ1-5 - - TRBV19 TGTGCCAGTAGTAACCAGGTCAGCAATCAGCCCCAGCATTTT CASSNQVSNQPQHF
TRBJ1-1 TRBD1 many TRBV7-9 TGTGCCAGCAGCCCTACCGGGACAGGGGGTATAAACACTGAAGCTTTCTTT CASSPTGTGGINTEAFF
TRBJ2-2 TRBD2 few TRBV7-3 TGTGCCAGCAGCTCCGGCGGGAGTGGGAACACCGGGGAGCTGTTTTTT CASSSGGSGNTGELFF
TRBJ1-5 - - TRBV6-1 TGTGCCAGCAGTGAAGCGCTTCGCGGAAGCAATCAGCCCCAGCATTTT CASSEALRGSNQPQHF